What follows are 7 T cell receptor beta chains derived from one specimen sequenced in a study of high-grade serous ovarian cancer treatment subgroups. Tumor samples were taken before definitive surgery or chemotherapy. Repertoires were generated with immunoSEQ multiplex PCR, while TCRdb's copy carries only in-frame clones and drops some. This table has more than 9,500 clones, about 90% appearing once. The source material was tumor tissue. The receptors shown here come from a human donor with high-grade serous ovarian cancer.

The chain has TRBV7-2 and TRBJ1-6, with a weak D call TRBD1 (6 bases). The CDR3 is 15 residues long. Germline V gene lookup returns CDR1 SGHTA and CDR2 FQGNSA. The ends were cut back, 5 bases at V and 10 bases at J, with 18 bases in the middle. CDR3 sequence reads: CASSQDRSTGSPLHF. CDR3 coding DNA: TGTGCCAGCAGCCAGGACAGAAGTACGGGGTCACCCCTCCACTTT.

The genes are TRBV7-2 and TRBJ2-5, with D possibly matching TRBD1 (5 bases). The V end was cut by 3 bases, the J end by 2 bases, with 7 bases between. Per germline, CDR1 SGHTA and CDR2 FQGNSA. CDR3 length: 13 amino acids. CDR3 in amino acids: CASSLNRQETQYF. DNA for the CDR3: TGTGCCAGCAGCTTGAACAGGCAAGAGACCCAGTACTTC.

V and J are TRBV5-4 and TRBJ2-1, with 8 bases lining up with TRBD1. Losses at the gene ends were 4 bases for V and 7 bases for J; bases not matched to a gene: 10. This CDR3 comprises 15 residues. Germline V gene sequence: CDR1 SGHNT, CDR2 YYREEE (reference sequence). The DNA of the CDR3 is TGTGCCAGCAGCATGGGGCAGGGGGCGGCGAATGAGCAGTTCTTC. This translates into CASSMGQGAANEQFF.

This chain links TRBV11-2 with TRBJ1-5, with D possibly being TRBD1 (5 bases). CDR3 size: 15 residues. Germline lookup yields CDR1 SGHAT and CDR2 FQNNGV. Trimming shortened V by 5 bases and J by 4 bases, and 15 bases separated the two germline ends. The CDR3 spells CASSPETESNQPQHF. In DNA form, the CDR3 reads TGTGCCAGCAGCCCCGAGACAGAGTCTAATCAGCCCCAGCATTTT.

In this sample, this clone turned up once. This chain uses TRBV29-1 with TRBJ1-1, with D perhaps matching TRBD1 (6 bases). Trimming pared 6 bases from V and 3 bases from J, leaving 14 bases between. Germline CDR1 is SQVTM and CDR2 is ANQGSEA. The CDR3 is made up of 13 amino acids. CDR3 bases: TGCAGCGTGGATCAGGGGCAACACACTGAAGCTTTCTTT. This codes for CSVDQGQHTEAFF.

This clone has only one observation. The chain couples TRBV5-5 to TRBJ1-5; TRBD1 is a possible D gene (5 bases). V was shortened by 4 bases and J by 9 bases, with 20 bases between the two germline ends. Germline V lookup: CDR1 SGHKS, CDR2 YYEKEE (reference sequence). This CDR3 region has 15 residues. CDR3 bases: TGTGCCAGCAGCACGGACTTGGGGCCTGCAGGGCCCCAGCATTTT. Amino acid sequence: CASSTDLGPAGPQHF.

This clone was detected once. This chain connects TRBV7-2 to TRBJ1-3, with D unclear. Germline V gene lookup returns CDR1 SGHTA and CDR2 FQGNSA. The V and J ends lost 0 bases and 3 bases respectively, with 9 bases between them. The length of the CDR3 is 15 residues. The CDR3: CASSLAWGGGNTIYF. CDR3 bases: TGTGCCAGCAGCTTAGCGTGGGGAGGTGGAAACACCATATATTTT.